This is a list of T cell receptor beta chains from one sample in a study of blood T cell repertoires in COVID-19. Clones were read by immunoSEQ multiplex PCR, and TCRdb kept only the in-frame ones, dropping some. The data hold approximately 250,000 clones, with over 80% observed a single time. Specimen: peripheral blood. These receptors were collected from a human donor in a cohort sampled during active COVID-19. Each CDR3 is given with its conserved first and last residue. The D gene is left open where the match is weak. Expanded clones get a size class; other rows say once, few or many, or leave the size out.

TRBV6-6,.,TRBJ2-5,.,TGTGCCAGCAGTCCTAAAGAGACCCAGTACTTC,CASSPKETQYF
TRBV3-1/TRBV3-2,.,TRBJ2-1,few,TGTGCCAGCAGCCCCCCTTTCGGGGGTCTGGAGCAGTTCTTC,CASSPPFGGLEQFF
TRBV6-4,TRBD2,TRBJ2-2,.,TGTGCCAGCAGCTACATTAGGACTAGCGGGACGAACACCGGGGAGCTGTTTTTT,CASSYIRTSGTNTGELFF
TRBV5-1,TRBD1,TRBJ2-5,.,TGCGCCAGCAGCTTGGGGGACAGACATCAAGAGACCCAGTACTTC,CASSLGDRHQETQYF
TRBV7-3,.,TRBJ2-7,.,TGTGCCAGCAGCTTAATGGGGCAAAACTACGAGCAGTACTTC,CASSLMGQNYEQYF
TRBV19,TRBD2,TRBJ2-3,.,TGTGCCAGTAGTCTCACTACCGGGACTAGTCCAGATACGCAGTATTTT,CASSLTTGTSPDTQYF
TRBV7-9,TRBD2,TRBJ2-1,.,TGTGCCAGCAGCCGCCCGGGACTAGGGAGTTACAATGAGCAGTTCTTC,CASSRPGLGSYNEQFF
TRBV20-1,TRBD1,TRBJ1-4,.,TGCAGTGCTTCAGGGGGCGAAAAACTGTTTTTT,CSASGGEKLFF
TRBV7-2,.,TRBJ1-2,.,TGTGCCAGCAGCTCAGAGACGACACGCTATGGCTACACCTTC,CASSSETTRYGYTF
TRBV7-6,TRBD1,TRBJ1-1,many,TGTGCCAGCAGCCCCTCTAGAGGACAGGGGAGGACTGAAGCTTTCTTT,CASSPSRGQGRTEAFF
TRBV2,TRBD2,TRBJ2-2,.,TGTGCCAGCAGCCCTCATGGGGGGACTAGCAGAGGGGAGCTGTTTTTT,CASSPHGGTSRGELFF
TRBV7-9,TRBD2,TRBJ2-7,.,TGTGCCAGCAGTACGGGAGGACTATACGAGCAGTACTTC,CASSTGGLYEQYF
TRBV29-1,.,TRBJ1-1,.,TGCAGCGTTCACATTACAGAGAACACTGAAGCTTTCTTT,CSVHITENTEAFF
TRBV5-1,.,TRBJ2-7,.,TGCGCCAGCAGCTTGTCAGGCGGGTACACACCCTACGAGCAGTACTTC,CASSLSGGYTPYEQYF
TRBV20-1,TRBD1,TRBJ1-2,.,TGCAGTGCTAGTTCTAAACCGGGACAGGTTAACTATGGCTACACCTTC,CSASSKPGQVNYGYTF
TRBV18,.,TRBJ2-5,.,TGTGCCAGCTCCCCAAGGGGCACAGACCTTCCTAAAGAGACCCAGTACTTC,CASSPRGTDLPKETQYF
TRBV28,.,TRBJ1-1,.,TGTGCCAGCAGTTTAAGCGCCGGGACCCAGGGGGCTTTCTTT,CASSLSAGTQGAFF
TRBV7-9,.,TRBJ1-5,.,TGTGCCAGCAGCTTGGGGGCCGAGGGGCCGAATCAGCCCCAGCATTTT,CASSLGAEGPNQPQHF
TRBV14,.,TRBJ1-3,.,TGTGCCACCAGCTGGGGAGCCGGAAACACCATATATTTT,CATSWGAGNTIYF
TRBV10-3,TRBD1,TRBJ2-1,.,TGTGCCATCAGTTCACCGGGACAGGTTAACTCCTACAATGAGCAGTTCTTC,CAISSPGQVNSYNEQFF
TRBV14,TRBD1,TRBJ2-1,.,TGTGCCAGCAGCCCGGGACAGGGAGTGGGTGAGCAGTTCTTC,CASSPGQGVGEQFF
TRBV19,TRBD1,TRBJ1-3,few,TGTGCCAGTAGGGACCCGACAGGGTCTGGAAACACCATATATTTT,CASRDPTGSGNTIYF
TRBV5-5,TRBD1,TRBJ1-6,.,TGTGCCAGCAGGCGGGCCGGGACAGATAATTCACCCCTCCACTTT,CASRRAGTDNSPLHF